Each of the 20 T cell receptor beta chains below was sequenced from the same sample in a study of blood T cell repertoires in COVID-19. Sequencing was performed with immunoSEQ multiplex PCR; in TCRdb, only in-frame clones are kept and a portion is missing. The sample lists just under 45,000 clones, roughly four fifths seen once, with nearly 45% in the top ten. The sequenced material came from peripheral blood. These receptors came from a human donor in a cohort sampled during active COVID-19.

This clone was counted only a few times. The rearrangement links TRBV6-5 to TRBJ1-2; 10 bases are shared with TRBD1. This CDR3 has 12 residues. Germline CDR1 reads MNHEY; CDR2 reads SVGAGI. V gave up 8 bases and J gave up 8 bases; unmatched junction bases: 5. CDR3 sequence: CASVWDRGGYTF. The CDR3, as DNA: TGTGCCAGCGTGTGGGACAGGGGCGGCTACACCTTC.

The chain carries TRBV18 and TRBJ1-1; 8 nucleotides match TRBD1. The CDR3 totals 15 residues. With V trimmed by 3 bases and J by 0 bases, 3 bases remained unmatched. Germline CDR1 is KGHSH and CDR2 is LQKENI. CDR3 region: CASSPGQVMNTEAFF. The CDR3 DNA reads TGTGCCAGCTCACCGGGACAGGTGATGAACACTGAAGCTTTCTTT.

The genes are TRBV7-9 and TRBJ2-7; D is unresolved. The CDR3 is 11 residues long. Germline V gene data show CDR1 as SEHNR and CDR2 as FQNEAQ (reference sequence). V was shortened by 0 bases and J by 7 bases, with 4 bases between the two germline ends. The CDR3 DNA sequence: TGTGCCAGCAGCTTAGCACTTGAGCAGTACTTC. Translation: CASSLALEQYF.

The chain has TRBV18 and TRBJ1-5; possibly TRBD1 for D (5 bases). V shed 0 bases and J shed 4 bases, with 7 bases lying between them. CDR3 length: 14 amino acids. Germline values: CDR1 KGHSH, CDR2 LQKENI. The CDR3 protein is CASSPPPGNQPQHF. As DNA, the CDR3 is TGTGCCAGCTCACCACCGCCAGGGAATCAGCCCCAGCATTTT.

The table lists this clone with a count of one. The V gene is TRBV3-1 (or the pseudogene TRBV3-2), the J gene TRBJ1-5; D is undetermined. This CDR3 is 14 amino acids long. V lost 3 bases, J lost 7 bases, and 13 bases lay in between. Germline lookup yields CDR1 LGHDT and CDR2 YNNKEL (reference sequence). CDR3 protein: CASSQLPGGQPQHF. The CDR3 DNA follows: TGTGCCAGCAGCCAGCTTCCAGGTGGACAGCCCCAGCATTTT.

The chain employs TRBV25-1 and TRBJ2-1; 7 nucleotides line up with TRBD1. Germline assignment: CDR1 MGHDK and CDR2 SYGVNS. CDR3 size: 14 residues. V was clipped by 6 bases and J by 4 bases; unmatched bases: 6. CDR3 loop: CASRKTGPYNEQFF. DNA of the CDR3: TGTGCCAGCAGGAAGACAGGGCCATACAATGAGCAGTTCTTC. Combining the CDR3 with reference TRBV25-1 and TRBJ2-1 gives the whole variable domain EADIYQTPRYLVIGTGKKITLECSQTMGHDKMYWYQQDPGMELHLIHYSYGVNSTEKGDLSSESTVSRIRTEHFPLTLESARPSHTSQYLCASRKTGPYNEQFFGPGTRLTVL.

The chain joins TRBV4-1 to TRBJ1-2, with 7 bases aligning to TRBD1. Germline lookup yields CDR1 MGHRA and CDR2 YSYEKL. This CDR3 region has 15 residues. The junction had 7 bases not matched to a gene; V was cut back by 1 base and J by 5 bases. Written as DNA, the CDR3 is TGCGCCAGCAGCCAAGGACAGGGTGGGACATATGGCTACACCTTC. It codes for CASSQGQGGTYGYTF.

The rearrangement joins TRBV30 to TRBJ1-4, with TRBD1 as a possible D gene (6 bases). This CDR3 has 13 residues. V was clipped by 5 bases and J by 3 bases, with 10 bases between them. Germline CDR1 is GTSNPN and CDR2 is SVGIG (reference sequence). Here the CDR3 reads CAWQGMSNEKLFF. CDR3 nucleotide sequence: TGTGCCTGGCAGGGGATGTCTAATGAAAAACTGTTTTTT. The full variable domain, completed using reference TRBV30 and TRBJ1-4, is SQTIHQWPATLVQPVGSPLSLECTVEGTSNPNLYWYRQAAGRGLQLLFYSVGIGQISSEVPQNLSASRPQDRQFILSSKKLLLSDSGFYLCAWQGMSNEKLFFGSGTQLSVL.

The chain couples TRBV28 to TRBJ1-2, with TRBD1 matching over 10 bases. The V and J ends lost 6 bases and 5 bases, in that order; junction bases with no gene match: 6. The CDR3 consists of 14 residues. The germline V gene has CDR1 MDHEN and CDR2 SYDVKM. The CDR3 coding sequence is TGTGCCAGCAGACGACAGGGGGCCGGGTATGGCTACACCTTC. Protein product: CASRRQGAGYGYTF.

The rearrangement joins TRBV19 to TRBJ1-6; D possibly corresponds to TRBD1 (6 bases). V dropped 2 bases and J dropped 9 bases, with 14 bases sitting between them. The CDR3 runs 15 residues. CDR1 LNHDA and CDR2 SQIVND come from the germline V gene (reference sequence). The CDR3 nucleotides are TGTGCCAGTAGTATAACCCTGGGAGGGGGTTCACCCCTCCACTTT. Translating gives CASSITLGGGSPLHF.

The chain uses TRBV18 and TRBJ1-1, with 9 bases matching TRBD1. From germline, CDR1 is KGHSH and CDR2 LQKENI. This CDR3 region has 16 residues. Trimming at V came to 4 bases and at J to 7 bases, leaving 13 bases not matched to a gene. The CDR3 is CASSQGTGTYQGEAFF. The CDR3 DNA sequence: TGTGCCAGCTCACAGGGGACAGGGACCTACCAGGGTGAAGCTTTCTTT.

The J gene is TRBJ1-1, the V gene TRBV19, with TRBD1 identical over 9 bases. The germline CDR1 and CDR2 sequences are LNHDA and SQIVND (reference sequence). There are 16 residues in the CDR3. Trimming cost V 8 bases and J 0 bases; bases outside gene matches: 10. The CDR3 protein is CASAFGTGTMNTEAFF. CDR3 coding DNA: TGTGCCAGTGCGTTTGGGACAGGGACCATGAACACTGAAGCTTTCTTT. Based on the CDR3 plus reference TRBV19 and TRBJ1-1, the full variable domain is DGGITQSPKYLFRKEGQNVTLSCEQNLNHDAMYWYRQDPGQGLRLIYYSQIVNDFQKGDIAEGYSVSREKKESFPLTVTSAQKNPTAFYLCASAFGTGTMNTEAFFGQGTRLTVV.

The chain carries TRBV7-9 and TRBJ2-3; D is possibly TRBD1 (6 bases). With 4 bases removed from V and 0 bases from J, the gap between germline ends came to 17 bases. CDR1 and CDR2 from the germline V gene are SEHNR and FQNEAQ (reference sequence). CDR3 size: 17 residues. CDR3 sequence: CASSSHSRTDSTDTQYF. CDR3 DNA: TGTGCCAGCAGCTCCCATTCACGGACAGACAGCACAGATACGCAGTATTTT.

The chain couples TRBV18 to TRBJ2-2, with TRBD2 matching 7 bases. CDR1 is KGHSH, CDR2 LQKENI, per germline. Trimming removed 0 bases from V and 3 bases from J; junction bases left unmatched: 4. The length of the CDR3 is 16 residues. Here the CDR3 reads CASSPPRGGDTGELFF. The CDR3 nucleotides read TGTGCCAGCTCACCACCGAGGGGAGGGGACACCGGGGAGCTGTTTTTT. The full variable domain, its missing parts supplied by reference TRBV18 and TRBJ2-2, is NAGVMQNPRHLVRRRGQEARLRCSPMKGHSHVYWYRQLPEEGLKFMVYLQKENIIDESGMPKERFSAEFPKEGPSILRIQQVVRGDSAAYFCASSPPRGGDTGELFFGEGSRLTVL.

The genes are TRBV7-9 and TRBJ2-7, with 8 nucleotides matching TRBD2. The germline gives CDR1 SEHNR, CDR2 FQNEAQ (reference sequence). The CDR3 has 15 residues. Germline trimming cut 1 base from V and 2 bases from J; bases unmatched to any gene: 4. The CDR3 region has the DNA TGTGCCAGCAGCTTAGTACAGCGGGGGACCTACGAGCAGTACTTC. Translation gives CASSLVQRGTYEQYF.

The CDR3 bases are TGTGCCAGCAGCCGGGGACAGGGAGGCTACACCTTC. This encodes CASSRGQGGYTF. The rearrangement links TRBV5-4 to TRBJ1-2, with TRBD1 matching 9 bases. This CDR3 spans 12 amino acids. J lost 8 bases, V lost 4 bases, and 3 bases had no gene match. Germline assignment: CDR1 SGHNT and CDR2 YYREEE (reference sequence). The complete variable domain, with remaining parts taken from reference TRBV5-4 and TRBJ1-2, reads ETGVTQSPTHLIKTRGQQVTLRCSSQSGHNTVSWYQQALGQGPQFIFQYYREEENGRGNFPPRFSGLQFPNYSSELNVNALELDDSALYLCASSRGQGGYTFGSGTRLTVV.

The chain joins TRBV7-9 to TRBJ2-2, with D perhaps matching TRBD1 (6 bases). The CDR3 extends over 19 amino acids. Germline V gene sequence: CDR1 SEHNR, CDR2 FQNEAQ (reference sequence). Trimming cost V 5 bases and J 1 base, with 23 bases left between them. The CDR3 bases are TGTGCCAGCAGCAGGGGGAAGGGGGAAGCCCTCTTGAACACCGGGGAGCTGTTTTTT. Its translation: CASSRGKGEALLNTGELFF.

This sequence joins TRBV9 and TRBJ2-1; 7 nucleotides align to TRBD2. Germline assignment: CDR1 SGDLS and CDR2 YYNGEE. Unmatched junction bases numbered 2, after V lost 0 bases and J lost 2 bases. This CDR3 spans 15 amino acids. CDR3 sequence reads: CASSVGRGAYNEQFF. In DNA form, the CDR3 reads TGTGCCAGCAGCGTAGGACGGGGGGCCTACAATGAGCAGTTCTTC. The complete variable domain, with remaining parts taken from reference TRBV9 and TRBJ2-1, reads DSGVTQTPKHLITATGQRVTLRCSPRSGDLSVYWYQQSLDQGLQFLIQYYNGEERAKGNILERFSAQQFPDLHSELNLSSLELGDSALYFCASSVGRGAYNEQFFGPGTRLTVL.

The chain employs TRBV7-6 and TRBJ1-1, with TRBD1 identical over 8 bases. Losses at the gene ends were 5 bases for V and 9 bases for J; bases not matched to a gene: 14. Germline V CDR1 and CDR2: SGHVS, FNYEAQ. The CDR3 covers 15 residues. The CDR3 sequence: CASSIEANDRGKAFF. CDR3 nucleotide sequence: TGTGCCAGCAGCATAGAGGCGAATGACAGGGGAAAAGCTTTCTTT.

The chain couples TRBV7-3 to TRBJ2-1; 11 bases line up with TRBD2. V lost 5 bases and J lost 7; bases outside the gene matches: 4. The CDR3 has 14 amino acids. Germline assignment: CDR1 SGHTA and CDR2 FQGTGA. The CDR3 region has the DNA TGTGCCAGCAGCATTAGCGGGGGGGCAAATGAGCAGTTCTTC. Amino acid sequence: CASSISGGANEQFF.